The next 9 T cell receptor beta chains were all read from a single sample in a study of shared clonotypes between healthy human individuals. Naivety among CD8 cells was defined by CD45RO negativity and positive CCR7 selection, thereby excluding terminally differentiated effector memory CD45RA+ cells. Data came from immunoSEQ multiplex PCR; TCRdb stores just in-frame clones and leaves some out. This sample has about 2.1 million clones, with about 94% found just once. The sample comprised naive CD8+ T cells from PBMCs. These receptors were obtained from a man aged 18 to 30 in good health. Some clones in this sample may be carry-over from other donors' samples.

CDR3 coding DNA: TGTGCCAGCAGTTCGCACGGGACTAGCGGCTACGAGCAGTACTTC. Its translation is CASSSHGTSGYEQYF. The chain uses TRBV5-5 and TRBJ2-7; 11 nucleotides match TRBD2. Germline V gives CDR1 SGHKS, CDR2 YYEKEE (reference sequence). The CDR3 covers 15 residues. J was trimmed by 3 bases and V by 5 bases; bases with no gene match: 7.

This rearrangement joins TRBV11-2 to TRBJ2-7; D ambiguous. The germline CDR1 and CDR2 sequences are SGHAT and FQNNGV. The CDR3 covers 12 residues. V was pared by 0 bases and J by 6 bases, with 6 bases between. The CDR3 here is CASSLDSREQYF. Here the CDR3 DNA reads TGTGCCAGCAGCTTAGACTCTCGCGAGCAGTACTTC.

The rearrangement joins TRBV27 to TRBJ2-1, with D uncertain. Germline V gene data show CDR1 as MNHEY and CDR2 as SMNVEV (reference sequence). Trimming stripped 3 bases from V and 0 bases from J, with 6 bases between. The CDR3 length is 14 residues. CDR3 residues: CASSFFSSYNEQFF. In DNA form, the CDR3 reads TGTGCCAGCAGTTTCTTTAGCTCCTACAATGAGCAGTTCTTC.

The V gene is TRBV7-9, the J gene TRBJ1-2; D unclear. In germline, CDR1 is SEHNR, CDR2 FQNEAQ (reference sequence). This CDR3 has 14 residues. V was clipped by 3 bases and J by 0 bases, with 8 bases between them. CDR3 amino acids: CASSFALSNYGYTF. The CDR3 DNA is TGTGCCAGCAGCTTTGCCCTATCTAACTATGGCTACACCTTC.

The chain uses TRBV10-3 and TRBJ2-1; 9 bases are a match to TRBD2. Germline lookup yields CDR1 ENHRY and CDR2 SYGVKD. The CDR3 is 12 amino acids. J lost 10 bases, V lost 4 bases, and 2 bases had no gene match. The CDR3 loop is CAISGLAGEQFF. In nucleotides, the CDR3 is TGTGCCATCAGTGGGCTAGCGGGAGAGCAGTTCTTC.

The chain carries TRBV11-1 and TRBJ2-3, with no clear D. Germline CDR1 is SGHAT and CDR2 is FQDESV (reference sequence). This CDR3 comprises 17 residues. Trimming left V 7 bases short and J 5 bases short, with 25 bases between. CDR3 in DNA: TGTGCCAGCACCTCCCCACACCGAGCAGATCTAGGAGATACGCAGTATTTT. As protein: CASTSPHRADLGDTQYF.

The chain is built from TRBV18 and TRBJ1-1; D is unclear. This CDR3 is built from 18 residues. Germline V lookup: CDR1 KGHSH, CDR2 LQKENI. V was cut by 0 bases and J by 3 bases, with 20 bases left in between. The CDR3 DNA sequence: TGTGCCAGCTCACCACCGCCCTGGGATGTTCGAGAGGACACTGAAGCTTTCTTT. Residues: CASSPPPWDVREDTEAFF.

V usage is TRBV6-6 and J usage is TRBJ1-5; D may be TRBD1 (5 bases). Trimming took 5 bases from V and 7 from J, leaving 15 bases between them. The CDR3 spans 14 residues. Germline CDR1 and CDR2: MNHNY and SVGAGI (reference sequence). CDR3 coding DNA: TGTGCCAGCAGTCCCACGGGGGTAGAACAGCCCCAGCATTTT. The encoded protein is CASSPTGVEQPQHF.

The chain has TRBV29-1 and TRBJ2-7, with 10 nucleotides matching TRBD1. The CDR3 has 16 residues. Germline CDR1 SQVTM, CDR2 ANQGSEA. V was pared by 8 bases and J by 3 bases, with 16 bases of the junction left unmatched. The CDR3 spells CSRFRDRGFWGYEQYF. In DNA, the CDR3 is TGCAGCCGTTTCCGGGACAGGGGCTTTTGGGGCTACGAGCAGTACTTC.